The 7 T cell receptor beta chains listed next were all sequenced from one sample in a study of cytotoxic CD8 clonotypes in ibrutinib-treated CLL. Here immunoSEQ multiplex PCR was the method, and the copy in TCRdb shows in-frame clones only, minus some. The sample records 150,000 to 200,000 clones, 70% to 90% being singletons. The material was PBMCs, obtained at disease progression, from a patient treated with ibrutinib. These receptors originate from a human donor with chronic lymphocytic leukemia.

The V and J genes are TRBV5-6 and TRBJ1-2; TRBD1 might be the D (5 bases). Germline values: CDR1 SGHDT, CDR2 YYEEEE. The CDR3 spans 17 residues. Trimming stripped 7 bases from V and 0 bases from J, with 22 bases between. For the CDR3, the DNA is TGTGCCAGCCGTGGAGGCCCGGGGGTCCGCACTAACTATGGCTACACCTTC. Translation: CASRGGPGVRTNYGYTF.

The V and J genes are TRBV7-3 and TRBJ2-5; weak D call: TRBD1 (5 bases). Germline V gene data show CDR1 as SGHTA and CDR2 as FQGTGA. The CDR3 has 14 residues. V dropped 5 bases and J dropped 4 bases, with 14 bases sitting between them. CDR3 amino acids: CASSPQDTGETQYF. The CDR3 region has the DNA TGTGCCAGCAGCCCCCAGGACACCGGAGAGACCCAGTACTTC.

The rearrangement links TRBV7-3 to TRBJ1-1, with D possibly TRBD1 on 5 matching bases. The CDR3 totals 15 residues. V was pared by 5 bases and J by 5 bases, with 18 bases between. Germline CDR1 reads SGHTA; CDR2 reads FQGTGA. For the CDR3, the DNA is TGTGCCAGCAGCCCCGGCGGGGCGAGGGAGACTGAAGCTTTCTTT. Translating it yields CASSPGGARETEAFF.

This clone occurred a few times. The V and J genes are TRBV18 and TRBJ2-2; 9 positions agree with TRBD2. Germline V gene sequence: CDR1 KGHSH, CDR2 LQKENI. The CDR3 is made up of 17 amino acids. V lost 6 bases and J lost 4; bases outside the gene matches: 12. The CDR3 region has the DNA TGTGCCAGCTCCCGGGGAGGTAGCGGGAGACCCACCGGGGAGCTGTTTTTT. Its protein product is CASSRGGSGRPTGELFF.

J is TRBJ2-2 and V is TRBV4-2; 9 bases line up with TRBD2. CDR1 and CDR2 (germline): LGHNA, YNFKEQ. V was pared by 1 base and J by 4 bases, with 7 bases of the junction left unmatched. This CDR3 is built from 17 residues. The CDR3 region has the DNA TGTGCCAGCAGCCAAGGGCCAAGCGGGAGGCTCACCGGGGAGCTGTTTTTT. Translation: CASSQGPSGRLTGELFF.

The chain has TRBV20-1 and TRBJ1-5; a weak D match, TRBD1 (6 bases). With 1 base removed from V and 12 bases from J, the gap between germline ends came to 10 bases. The CDR3 consists of 11 residues. CDR1 is DFQATT and CDR2 is SNEGSKA in the germline V gene (reference sequence). CDR3 amino acids: CSARAPGVQHF. CDR3 sequence (DNA): TGCAGTGCTAGAGCACCAGGGGTCCAGCATTTT.

The chain recombines TRBV5-4 with TRBJ2-7; 10 positions match TRBD2. V lost 3 bases and J lost 2; bases outside the gene matches: 8. The CDR3 totals 16 residues. Germline assignment: CDR1 SGHNT and CDR2 YYREEE (reference sequence). CDR3 amino acids: CASSWDPAGGPYEQYF. CDR3 DNA sequence: TGTGCCAGCAGCTGGGACCCAGCGGGAGGGCCCTACGAGCAGTACTTC.